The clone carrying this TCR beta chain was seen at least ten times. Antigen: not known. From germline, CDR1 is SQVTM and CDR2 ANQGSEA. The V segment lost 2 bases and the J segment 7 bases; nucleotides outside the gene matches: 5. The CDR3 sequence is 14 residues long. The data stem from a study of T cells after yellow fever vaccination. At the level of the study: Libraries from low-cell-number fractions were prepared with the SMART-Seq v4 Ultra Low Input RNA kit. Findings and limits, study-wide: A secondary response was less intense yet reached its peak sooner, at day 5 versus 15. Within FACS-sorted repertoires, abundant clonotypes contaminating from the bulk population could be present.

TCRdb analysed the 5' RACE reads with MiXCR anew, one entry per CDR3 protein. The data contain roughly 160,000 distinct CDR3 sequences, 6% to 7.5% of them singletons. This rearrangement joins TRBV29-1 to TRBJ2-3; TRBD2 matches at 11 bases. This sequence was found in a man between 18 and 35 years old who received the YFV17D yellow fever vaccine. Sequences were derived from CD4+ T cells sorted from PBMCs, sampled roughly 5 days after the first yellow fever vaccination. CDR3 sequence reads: CSVEKGLADHTQYF. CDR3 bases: TGCAGCGTTGAAAAGGGACTAGCGGACCATACGCAGTATTTT.